This T cell receptor (beta chain) was sequenced for a study of blood T cells in healthy people across ages. Study results and limitations: Compared with aged donors, long-lived donors showed fewer expanded clones, suggesting selection. Those diversity estimates obtained from one million T cells were thought to be underestimates. No conclusive comparison of naive versus antigen-experienced cells was possible with unsorted PBMCs.

Trimming took off 6 bases at V and 0 bases at J, with 16 bases between the two ends. Germline-derived CDR1 and CDR2 are KGHDR and SFDVKD. CDR3 size: 16 residues. Next came a second PCR, run for 7 to 11 cycles, which used a sample-barcoded 5' primer along with a J-beta primer mix. One entry per CDR3 protein, called by TCRdb with MiXCR from the 5' RACE reads. Among roughly 1.6 million distinct CDR3 sequences, about 35% were seen once, and the ten largest hold about 11%. Of note for this clonotype: The target antigen is unknown.

Total RNA amounts of at least 5 micrograms were extracted per sample. The specimen was blood. The rearrangement joins TRBV24-1 to TRBJ1-1; no clear D gene. This sequence was found in a young woman in good health. Here the CDR3 DNA reads TGTGCCACCAGTTACTTCGCGTCGGTTATGAACACTGAAGCTTTCTTT. This translates into CATSYFASVMNTEAFF.